This T cell receptor beta chain was recorded in a study of tumor-infiltrating lymphocytes in glioblastoma multiforme. Germline V gene lookup returns CDR1 DFQATT and CDR2 SNEGSKA (reference sequence). The V gene lost 0 bases and the J gene lost 3 bases, with 9 bases spanning the gap. The CDR3 extends over 14 amino acids. Ten or more counts support this clonotype. TCR beta libraries were built from RNA through three nested multiplex PCR rounds using modified ARM-PCR. TCRdb ran MiXCR on the multiplex PCR reads and lists one entry per CDR3 protein. Of 13,000 or so distinct CDR3 sequences in the sample, roughly 60% are singletons; the top ten hold under 40%.

The TCR comes from a male donor with glioblastoma. The specimen sequenced was brain tumor tissue. V and J are TRBV20-1 and TRBJ2-1, with D hard to call. The CDR3 is CSARDKKNYNEQFF. In DNA form, the CDR3 reads TGCAGTGCTAGAGATAAGAAAAACTACAATGAGCAGTTCTTC.